This TCR beta chain was profiled in a study of blood T cells in healthy people across ages. The CDR3 extends over 12 amino acids. Germline assignment: CDR1 MNHNS and CDR2 SASEGT. V gave up 6 bases and J gave up 6 bases; unmatched junction bases: 2. PCR was performed a second time for 7 to 11 cycles using a sample-barcoded 5' primer and a J-beta primer mix. TCRdb re-called the 5' RACE reads through MiXCR, storing one row per CDR3 protein. The sample lists about 1.8 million distinct CDR3 sequences; 49% were seen once. The TCR was taken from a woman in her forties in good health. The chain links TRBV6-1 to TRBJ1-5; 7 bases map to TRBD1. The sequencing input was blood. CDR3 region: CASSDRVQPQHF. The CDR3 DNA reads TGTGCCAGCAGCGACAGGGTTCAGCCCCAGCATTTT.